This TCR beta chain is drawn from a study of beta chain features in type 1 diabetes. Study-wide background: Examined across all samples were 90 million to 130 million sorted cells. General study findings and limits: People with Type 1 diabetes carried modestly yet significantly shorter TCRB CDR3s in all four CD4+ subsets. Although PCR might favor shorter templates, it would do so equally in patients and controls.

Reverse transcribing all isolated RNA meant expressed TCRB transcripts were sequenced. Profiling relied on immunoSEQ multiplex PCR, and the TCRdb table lists in-frame clones only, not all of them. The sample contains a few hundred thousand clones, around 20% of which appear only once. A sort by CD45RO/CCR7/CD25/CD127/CD95/CD27 yielded CD4+ naive, central memory, regulatory and stem cell-like memory cells. This CDR3 is built from 12 residues. Germline CDR1 reads SGHAT; CDR2 reads FQNNGV. With V trimmed by 9 bases and J by 7 bases, 5 bases remained unmatched. Of note for this clone: Antigen: not known.

The specimen sequenced was naive CD4+ T cells from blood. This sequence was found in a woman aged 18-29 years in good health. The chain is built from TRBV11-2 and TRBJ1-5; 8 bases agree with TRBD1. The CDR3 nucleotides read TGTGCCAGTGGACAGGGAGCCCAGCCCCAGCATTTT. It translates to CASGQGAQPQHF.